One T cell receptor (beta chain) is described in this entry. Antigen: not known. From germline, CDR1 is SNHLY and CDR2 FYNNEI. The CDR3 loop spans 15 amino acids. The trim removed 4 bases at V and 5 bases at J, leaving 8 bases unmatched. Researchers made TCR cDNA using 5'RACE template switching, and this step added a universal primer site and UMIs. MiXCR, run by TCRdb on the 5' RACE reads, gives a single entry per CDR3 protein. Among about 260,000 distinct CDR3 sequences listed, roughly 5.6% were seen once. This record belongs to a study of T cells after yellow fever vaccination. On the study more broadly: Fractions of low cell number were prepared using SMART-Seq v4 Ultra Low Input. Findings and caveats of the study: Repertoires sorted by FACS could include abundant clonotypes that are contaminants from the bulk population. Once the booster was given, most primary-vaccination clones reappeared, at about 96% for CD4 and approximately 88% for CD8.

The chain uses TRBV2 and TRBJ2-3; 8 bases fit TRBD2. The sequence derives from a man between 18 and 29 years old who received the YFV17D yellow fever vaccine. This specimen was CD4+ T cells sorted from PBMCs, taken on the day of the yellow fever booster vaccination. The CDR3 nucleotides read TGTGCCAGCAGTGCCTCTAGCGGGTTGGGAGATACGCAGTATTTT. Its protein is CASSASSGLGDTQYF. Full variable domain (outside the CDR3, taken from reference TRBV2 and TRBJ2-3): EPEVTQTPSHQVTQMGQEVILRCVPISNHLYFYWYRQILGQKVEFLVSFYNNEISEKSEIFDDQFSVERPDGSNFTLKIRSTKLEDSAMYFCASSASSGLGDTQYFGPGTRLTVL.